This passage covers 16 T cell receptor beta chains from one sample sequenced in a study of T cells in Graves' hyperthyroidism and ophthalmopathy. Amplification of TCR beta CDR3 regions used RNA as the template. During a first-round RT-PCR of the TCR CDR3, the HTBI primer set was used. TCRdb fed the multiplex PCR reads into MiXCR, producing one record per CDR3 protein. The sample records 600,000 to 800,000 distinct CDR3 sequences, over 35% being singletons. The specimen sequenced was blood. These receptors were taken from a woman aged 40-49 years with Graves' hyperthyroidism.

This clonotype was detected ten times or more. The rearrangement links TRBV29-1 to TRBJ1-1; the match to TRBD1 covers 7 bases. The ends lost 5 bases at V and 3 bases at J; junction bases unmatched: 9. Germline V CDR1 and CDR2: SQVTM, ANQGSEA. This CDR3 region has 14 residues. The DNA of the CDR3 is TGCAGCGTTCTCAGGGGGAGGTTGGACACTGAAGCTTTCTTT. Its translation is CSVLRGRLDTEAFF.

The chain employs TRBV29-1 and TRBJ1-4; D is unresolved. CDR1 and CDR2 from the germline V gene are SQVTM and ANQGSEA. The CDR3 sequence is 12 residues long. Here the CDR3 DNA reads TGCAGTCTCAGCTCCTACAATGAAAAACTGTTTTTT. Translated, it gives CSLSSYNEKLFF. Full variable domain (rest looked up from reference TRBV29-1 and TRBJ1-4): SAVISQKPSRDICQRGTSLTIQCQVDSQVTMMFWYRQQPGQSLTLIATANQGSEATYESGFVIDKFPISRPNLTFSTLTVSNMSPEDSSIYLCSLSSYNEKLFFGSGTQLSVL.

This clonotype was recorded at least ten times. The genes are TRBV19 and TRBJ2-7, with D possibly TRBD1 on 5 matching bases. CDR3 length: 15 residues. With 2 bases removed from V and 4 bases from J, the gap between germline ends came to 15 bases. The germline gives CDR1 LNHDA, CDR2 SQIVND (reference sequence). CDR3 in amino acids: CASSISATESYEQYF. In nucleotides, the CDR3 is TGTGCCAGTAGTATATCTGCGACAGAGTCTTACGAGCAGTACTTC.

There are a few counts of this clonotype. The genes are TRBV7-8 and TRBJ1-5, with 7 bases lining up with TRBD1. With 8 bases clipped from V and 2 bases from J, the junction kept 9 bases outside the gene matches. The CDR3 covers 15 residues. Germline assignment: CDR1 SGHVS and CDR2 FQNEAQ. The CDR3 DNA sequence: TGTGCCAGCCGGACAGGCGATGAAGGCAATCAGCCCCAGCATTTT. As protein: CASRTGDEGNQPQHF.

V is TRBV6-5 and J is TRBJ1-5, with 7 bases identical to TRBD1. V was pared by 5 bases and J by 1 base, with 5 bases of the junction left unmatched. CDR3 length: 15 amino acids. CDR1 and CDR2 (germline): MNHEY, SVGAGI. Here the CDR3 DNA reads TGTGCCAGCAGTCGCACAGGGGAGAGCAATCAGCCCCAGCATTTT. It is translated as CASSRTGESNQPQHF.

This clonotype was detected a few times. J is TRBJ1-6 and V is TRBV10-3; unclear D gene. CDR1 ENHRY and CDR2 SYGVKD come from the germline V gene. The CDR3 loop spans 21 amino acids. Trimming left V 9 bases short and J 1 base short, with 31 bases between. The CDR3 DNA follows: TGTGCCATTCCAGACATGTTGTGCCAACACTTGGGCTCTTCCTATAATTCACCCCTCCACTTT. Protein product: CAIPDMLCQHLGSSYNSPLHF.

The genes are TRBV2 and TRBJ2-1, with D unclear. Trimming took off 3 bases at V and 0 bases at J, with 9 bases between the two ends. The CDR3 has 15 amino acids. Germline V gene lookup returns CDR1 SNHLY and CDR2 FYNNEI. In DNA, the CDR3 is TGTGCCAGCAGTGAGTGGGCTAGCTCCTACAATGAGCAGTTCTTC. Its protein product is CASSEWASSYNEQFF.

For this clonotype: Given the absence of the conserved phenylalanine or tryptophan at the CDR3 end, a read error is likely. This sequence joins TRBV6-6 and TRBJ1-6; tentatively, D is TRBD1 (5 bases). Germline CDR1 and CDR2: MNHNY and SVGAGI (reference sequence). The CDR3 totals 14 residues. The ends were cut back, 2 bases at V and 5 bases at J, with 7 bases in the middle. CDR3 amino acids: CASSYDRNNSPLHS. DNA for the CDR3: TGTGCCAGCAGTTACGACAGAAATAATTCACCCCTCCACTCT.

The table lists this clonotype with many counts. Here the CDR3 DNA reads TGTGCCAGCAGCTTCCGACTATCAGAGACCCAGTACTTC. It yields the protein CASSFRLSETQYF. The chain carries TRBV7-6 and TRBJ2-5, with D perhaps TRBD2 (5 bases). V was shortened by 3 bases and J by 4 bases, with 9 bases between the two germline ends. The CDR3 is 13 amino acids. In germline, CDR1 is SGHVS, CDR2 FNYEAQ.

Comment on this clonotype: An end of the junction differs from the germline gene, which may be a read error. The genes are TRBV10-2 and TRBJ2-7; D is unclear. The germline V gene has CDR1 WSHSY and CDR2 SAAADI. The CDR3 consists of 12 residues. CDR3 amino acids: CASREFDYEQYF. The CDR3 region has the DNA TGCGCCAGCAGAGAGTTCGACTACGAGCAGTACTTC.

Note on this clonotype: The CDR3 does not end in the conserved phenylalanine or tryptophan, so this is likely a read error. The chain recombines TRBV15 with TRBJ1-4, with D maybe TRBD1 (5 bases). This CDR3 is 14 amino acids long. CDR1 is LNHNV, CDR2 YYDKDF, per germline (reference sequence). Between the trimmed V and J ends, which lost 0 bases and 7 bases, there was a span of 9 bases. CDR3 in amino acids: CATSRDLGGEKLFL. The CDR3 region has the DNA TGTGCCACCAGCAGAGATCTCGGGGGTGAAAAACTGTTTCTG.

In its sample, this clonotype was seen a few times. The chain uses TRBV10-1 and TRBJ2-3, with TRBD1 matching over 10 bases. The CDR3 is 15 residues long. Germline V gene sequence: CDR1 WNHNN, CDR2 SYGVQD (reference sequence). J was trimmed by 4 bases and V by 6 bases; bases with no gene match: 7. CDR3 region: CASSRDRGFADTQYF. The DNA of the CDR3 is TGCGCCAGCAGCCGGGACAGGGGATTTGCAGATACGCAGTATTTT.

Many counts were recorded for this clonotype. The chain is built from TRBV19 and TRBJ1-5; 7 bases agree with TRBD1. After removal of 8 bases from V and 2 bases from J, the junction contained 9 bases not matched to a gene. The CDR3 sequence is 15 residues long. Germline CDR1 reads LNHDA; CDR2 reads SQIVND (reference sequence). CDR3 sequence reads: CASGTPGTGNQPQHF. The CDR3, as DNA: TGTGCCAGTGGAACCCCTGGGACAGGCAATCAGCCCCAGCATTTT.

The chain carries TRBV7-9 and TRBJ2-3, with 10 bases identical to TRBD2. CDR1 is SEHNR and CDR2 is FQNEAQ in the germline V gene (reference sequence). The CDR3 consists of 17 residues. V shed 5 bases, J shed 1 base, and the junction held 9 bases outside the gene matches. CDR3 DNA: TGTGCCAGCAGCCCCCAGGGGCTAGCGGGAGGCACAGATACGCAGTATTTT. It encodes CASSPQGLAGGTDTQYF. Filled out from reference TRBV7-9 and TRBJ2-3, the complete variable domain reads DTGVSQNPRHKITKRGQNVTFRCDPISEHNRLYWYRQTLGQGPEFLTYFQNEAQLEKSRLLSDRFSAERPKGSFSTLEIQRTEQGDSAMYLCASSPQGLAGGTDTQYFGPGTRLTVL.

This clonotype has more than one count but fewer than ten. The chain has TRBV6-1 and TRBJ1-1; 7 bases map to TRBD1. Germline assignment: CDR1 MNHNS and CDR2 SASEGT. The CDR3 length is 13 residues. With V trimmed by 6 bases and J by 8 bases, 9 bases remained unmatched. The CDR3 nucleotides are TGTGCCAGCAGGAAAACGACAGGGAGCGAAGCTTTCTTT. The encoded protein is CASRKTTGSEAFF.

This clonotype came up a few times. The chain couples TRBV6-5 to TRBJ1-5; a weak D match, TRBD1 (5 bases). Between the trimmed V and J ends, which lost 2 bases and 6 bases, there was a span of 8 bases. The germline CDR1 and CDR2 sequences are MNHEY and SVGAGI. The length of the CDR3 is 13 residues. This chain's CDR3 is CASSYDRIQPQHF. CDR3 in DNA: TGTGCCAGCAGTTACGACAGAATTCAGCCCCAGCATTTT.